The subject of this entry is one T cell receptor beta chain. Here immunoSEQ multiplex PCR was the method, and the copy in TCRdb shows in-frame clones only, minus some. The data show 120,000 or so clones, approximately 90% seen once. V was pared by 10 bases and J by 5 bases, with 9 bases between. CDR1 MNHEY and CDR2 SVGAGI come from the germline V gene. The CDR3 totals 11 residues. This sample was taken from a study of T cell responses to AZD1222 COVID-19 vaccine. The sequencing here drew on peripheral blood, taken 28 days after the second AZD1222 dose. The origin of this receptor is an adult who received the AZD1222 COVID-19 vaccine. The chain carries TRBV6-5 and TRBJ2-4; no clear D gene. The DNA for the CDR3 is TGTGCCACTTACAGAGAAAACATTCAGTACTTC. The encoded protein is CATYRENIQYF.